This TCR beta chain was profiled in a study of CD8 T cells in ankylosing spondylitis. There are many counts of this clonotype. The target antigen is unknown. TCRdb called the 5' RACE reads again in MiXCR, with one record for every CDR3 protein. The table records roughly 490,000 distinct CDR3 sequences, 5.3% of them present only once. With 4 bases clipped from V and 4 bases from J, the junction kept 4 bases outside the gene matches. Germline CDR1 reads MNHNS; CDR2 reads SASEGT. The CDR3 has 15 amino acids. General study results and limits: What appeared characteristic of ankylosing spondylitis blood was a TCR beta motif of several highly homologous variants.

The chain couples TRBV6-1 to TRBJ2-2; 9 bases map to TRBD1. Sequenced: blood, either unsorted or a sorted T cell fraction (not recorded which). This receptor was taken from a male donor with ankylosing spondylitis. The CDR3 reads CASSAGTGPTGELFF. CDR3 DNA sequence: TGTGCCAGCAGTGCCGGGACAGGGCCCACCGGGGAGCTGTTTTTT.